Listed below are T cell receptor beta chains from one sample, sequenced in a study of CD8+CD57+ T cells in acquired aplastic anemia. TCRdb analysed the reads with MiXCR anew, one entry per CDR3 protein. The sample has approximately 270,000 distinct CDR3 sequences; about 56% are singletons. The sequencing input was sorted CD4+, CD8+, or CD8+CD57+ T cells (not recorded which) from PBMCs. These receptors were taken from a human donor with severe aplastic anemia or a healthy control (not recorded which). Both conserved end residues are part of each CDR3. D genes are given only for firm matches. Some rows mark clone size as missing; the rest say once, few, many or name a class of expanded clone.

size	D	V	J	CDR3	DNA
many	TRBD1	TRBV19	TRBJ1-2	CASSIGDLGQGNYGYTF	TGTGCCAGTAGTATAGGGGACCTTGGACAGGGGAACTATGGCTACACCTTC
-	-	TRBV7-4	TRBJ1-1	CASTYGTTEAFF	TGTGCCAGCACCTACGGCACCACTGAAGCTTTCTTT
-	TRBD2	TRBV20-1	TRBJ2-3	CSARNFGLAGGVTDTQYF	TGCAGTGCTAGAAATTTCGGACTAGCGGGGGGAGTCACAGATACGCAGTATTTT
-	-	TRBV15	TRBJ2-3	CATSPHGAGDTQYF	TGTGCCACCAGCCCTCACGGGGCCGGGGATACGCAGTATTTT
-	-	TRBV10-1	TRBJ1-3	CASSEGSSPKYF	TGCGCCAGCAGTGAGGGTTCGAGCCCCAAATATTTT
-	-	TRBV10-2	TRBJ2-7	CASSALTTYEQYF	TGCGCCAGCTCAGCACTTACCACCTACGAGCAGTACTTC
few	TRBD2	TRBV7-9	TRBJ2-7	CASSYKRTSGTGKYEQYF	TGTGCCAGCAGCTATAAACGGACTAGCGGGACGGGGAAGTACGAGCAGTACTTC
-	TRBD2	TRBV20-1	TRBJ2-1	CSVGLAPLYNEQFF	TGCAGTGTGGGACTAGCGCCACTCTACAATGAGCAGTTCTTC
many	TRBD1	TRBV12-3/TRBV12-4	TRBJ1-4	CASSWTGEWEKLFF	TGTGCCAGCAGTTGGACAGGGGAATGGGAAAAACTGTTTTTT
-	TRBD2	TRBV7-2	TRBJ2-7	CAGSLGRRLAGAYEQYF	TGTGCCGGCAGCTTAGGTCGTCGACTAGCGGGGGCGTACGAGCAGTACTTC
-	-	TRBV7-8	TRBJ1-1	CASSSGTHSTEAFF	TGTGCCAGCAGCAGCGGGACTCACTCCACTGAAGCTTTCTTT
few	-	TRBV25-1	TRBJ2-2	CASSEQGLDTGELFF	TGTGCCAGCAGTGAACAGGGACTGGACACCGGGGAGCTGTTTTTT
-	-	TRBV7-9	TRBJ2-7	CASSPGEFDEQYF	TGTGCCAGCAGCCCCGGGGAGTTCGACGAGCAGTACTTC
-	TRBD1	TRBV29-1	TRBJ2-7	CSIVETGTGGIEQYF	TGCAGCATTGTTGAAACCGGGACAGGGGGTATTGAGCAGTACTTC
-	-	TRBV7-9	TRBJ1-4	CASSPRLAGGWTNEKLFF	TGTGCCAGCAGCCCGAGACTAGCGGGGGGTTGGACTAATGAAAAACTGTTTTTT
many	TRBD1	TRBV20-1	TRBJ1-6	CSAKDGTGSGSPLHF	TGCAGTGCCAAGGACGGGACAGGAAGCGGTTCACCCCTCCACTTT
-	TRBD2	TRBV7-2	TRBJ2-1	CASSFWSSGSNEQFF	TGTGCCAGCAGCTTTTGGTCTAGCGGGAGTAATGAGCAGTTCTTC
many	-	TRBV11-1	TRBJ2-7	CASSSDLLAYEQYF	TGTGCCAGCAGCTCGGACCTATTAGCCTACGAGCAGTACTTC
-	-	TRBV20-1	TRBJ2-5	CSARAQTQETQYF	TGCAGTGCTAGAGCTCAGACCCAAGAGACCCAGTACTTC
-	-	TRBV20-1	TRBJ1-5	CSARVASNQPQHF	TGCAGTGCTAGAGTCGCAAGCAATCAGCCCCAGCATTTT
once	-	TRBV25-1	TRBJ2-7	CASSEYLGGSRSYEQYF	TGTGCCAGCAGTGAATATCTGGGCGGATCACGTTCCTACGAGCAGTACTTC
-	TRBD2	TRBV7-2	TRBJ2-3	CASSQGLAGGNEQYF	TGTGCCAGCAGCCAGGGACTAGCGGGGGGCAATGAGCAGTATTTT
many	TRBD1	TRBV9	TRBJ1-5	CASSAYSQGRNNQPQHF	TGTGCCAGCAGCGCCTACTCACAGGGGAGGAACAATCAGCCCCAGCATTTT
-	-	TRBV2	TRBJ2-7	CASSEIRSGLAYEQYF	TGTGCCAGCAGTGAAATAAGGTCAGGGTTGGCCTACGAGCAGTACTTC
-	-	TRBV7-2	TRBJ2-1	CASSLNLASGEQFF	TGTGCCAGCAGCTTAAATCTAGCTTCGGGTGAGCAGTTCTTC
many	TRBD2	TRBV20-1	TRBJ2-1	CSAPQGGVYNEQFF	TGCAGTGCCCCCCAGGGAGGGGTATACAATGAGCAGTTCTTC
-	-	TRBV19	TRBJ2-1	CASSIGPSNAYNEQFF	TGTGCCAGTAGTATTGGCCCCTCGAACGCCTACAATGAGCAGTTCTTC
-	-	TRBV2	TRBJ2-7	CASSERAGLREQYF	TGTGCCAGCAGTGAAAGGGCAGGCCTCAGGGAGCAGTACTTC
-	-	TRBV7-2	TRBJ1-1	CASSPTVGLGATEAFF	TGTGCCAGCAGCCCGACAGTGGGGTTGGGGGCCACTGAAGCTTTCTTT
many	-	TRBV20-1	TRBJ2-7	CSASEVLTGRYEQYF	TGCAGTGCTAGCGAAGTGCTCACAGGGCGCTACGAGCAGTACTTC
-	-	TRBV12-3/TRBV12-4	TRBJ1-5	CASRIGGQPQHF	TGTGCCAGCAGGATAGGGGGGCAGCCCCAGCATTTT
few	TRBD1	TRBV7-8	TRBJ2-7	CASNSRQGHAYEQYF	TGTGCCAGCAACTCACGACAGGGGCACGCCTACGAGCAGTACTTC
many	-	TRBV25-1	TRBJ2-2	CASSQTACTGELFF	TGTGCCAGCAGCCAGACGGCGTGCACCGGGGAGCTGTTTTTT
once	TRBD1	TRBV20-1	TRBJ1-1	CSASPGQDYTEAFF	TGCAGTGCTAGTCCCGGACAGGACTACACTGAAGCTTTCTTT
few	TRBD1	TRBV29-1	TRBJ2-5	CSVEPDRGGETQYF	TGCAGCGTTGAACCCGACAGGGGGGGGGAGACCCAGTACTTC
-	-	TRBV7-2	TRBJ2-1	CASSPLFYNEQFF	TGTGCCAGCAGCCCACTCTTCTACAATGAGCAGTTCTTC
-	TRBD1	TRBV24-1	TRBJ2-7	CATSDETGGNYEQYF	TGTGCCACCAGTGACGAGACAGGGGGTAACTACGAGCAGTACTTC
-	-	TRBV5-1	TRBJ2-7	CASSSDRLTYEQYF	TGCGCCAGCAGCTCTGACAGGCTAACCTACGAGCAGTACTTC
once	-	TRBV5-1	TRBJ1-2	CASSFHIGKGGYTF	TGCGCCAGCAGCTTCCACATAGGGAAGGGTGGCTACACCTTC
-	-	TRBV19	TRBJ1-3	CASTPVGSWAGNTIYF	TGTGCCAGTACCCCGGTGGGGTCTTGGGCTGGAAACACCATATATTTT
-	TRBD1	TRBV25-1	TRBJ1-1	CASSDPGQGAEAFF	TGTGCCAGCAGTGATCCGGGACAGGGGGCTGAAGCTTTCTTT
few	-	TRBV7-9	TRBJ2-5	CASSLASREETQYF	TGTGCCAGCAGCTTAGCGTCCAGGGAAGAGACCCAGTACTTC